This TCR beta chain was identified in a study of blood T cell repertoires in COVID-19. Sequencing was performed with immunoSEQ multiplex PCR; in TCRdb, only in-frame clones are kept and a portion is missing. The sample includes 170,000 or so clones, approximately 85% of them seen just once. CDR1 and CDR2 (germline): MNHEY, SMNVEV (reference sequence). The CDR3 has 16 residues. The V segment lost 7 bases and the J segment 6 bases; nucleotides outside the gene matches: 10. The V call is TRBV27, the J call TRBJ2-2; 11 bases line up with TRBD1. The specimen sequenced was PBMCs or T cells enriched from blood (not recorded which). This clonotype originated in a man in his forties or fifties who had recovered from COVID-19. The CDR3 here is CASTQPRDRGAGELFF. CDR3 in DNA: TGTGCCAGCACACAACCCCGGGACAGGGGGGCCGGGGAGCTGTTTTTT.